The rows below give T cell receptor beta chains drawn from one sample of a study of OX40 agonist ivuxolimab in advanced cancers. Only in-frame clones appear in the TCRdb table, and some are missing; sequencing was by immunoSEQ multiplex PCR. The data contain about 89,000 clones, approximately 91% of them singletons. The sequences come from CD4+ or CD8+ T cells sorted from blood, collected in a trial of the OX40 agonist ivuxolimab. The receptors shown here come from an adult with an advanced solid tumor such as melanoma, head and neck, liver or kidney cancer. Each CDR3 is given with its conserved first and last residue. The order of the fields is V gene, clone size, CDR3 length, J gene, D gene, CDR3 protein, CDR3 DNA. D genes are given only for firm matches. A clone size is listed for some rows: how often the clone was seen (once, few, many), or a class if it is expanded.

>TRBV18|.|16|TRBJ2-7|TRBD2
CASSPRLAGTSYEQYF
TGTGCCAGCTCACCCCGACTAGCGGGGACCTCATACGAGCAGTACTTC
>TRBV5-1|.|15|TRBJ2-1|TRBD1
CASSFNRDSHNEQFF
TGCGCCAGCAGCTTCAACCGGGACAGTCACAATGAGCAGTTCTTC
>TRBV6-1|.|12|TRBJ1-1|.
CASTPGYTEAFF
TGTGCCAGCACTCCGGGTTACACTGAAGCTTTCTTT
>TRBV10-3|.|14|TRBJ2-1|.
CAISDQPGQNEQFF
TGTGCCATCAGTGACCAACCTGGGCAGAATGAGCAGTTCTTC
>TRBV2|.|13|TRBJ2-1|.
CASRPMENNEQFF
TGTGCCAGCAGGCCAATGGAGAACAATGAGCAGTTCTTC
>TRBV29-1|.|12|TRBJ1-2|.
CSVEEGGYGYTF
TGCAGCGTTGAAGAGGGAGGGTACGGCTACACCTTC
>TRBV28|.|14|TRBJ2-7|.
CASSLFRFSYEQYF
TGTGCCAGCAGTTTATTCCGTTTCTCCTACGAGCAGTACTTC
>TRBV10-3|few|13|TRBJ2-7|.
CAISGGSFYEQYF
TGTGCCATCAGTGGAGGCAGCTTCTACGAGCAGTACTTC
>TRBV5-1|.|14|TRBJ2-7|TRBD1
CASSSQMVGQVISF
TGCGCCAGCAGCTCGCAGATGGTTGGACAGGTAATCTCCTTC
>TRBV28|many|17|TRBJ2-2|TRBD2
CASSLWRLAGGPGELFF
TGTGCCAGCAGTTTATGGAGACTAGCGGGAGGGCCCGGGGAGCTGTTTTTT
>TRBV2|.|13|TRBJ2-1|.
CASSPSGGGGQFF
TGTGCCAGCAGCCCCTCGGGTGGGGGAGGGCAGTTCTTC
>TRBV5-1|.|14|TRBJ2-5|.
CASSNGQNQETQYF
TGCGCCAGCAGCAACGGACAGAACCAAGAGACCCAGTACTTC
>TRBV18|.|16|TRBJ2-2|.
CASSLRLGDNTGELFF
TGTGCCAGCTCCCTCCGTCTAGGGGACAACACCGGGGAGCTGTTTTTT
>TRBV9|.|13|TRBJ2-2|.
CASTRQTTGELFF
TGTGCCAGTACCCGACAGACCACCGGGGAGCTGTTTTTT
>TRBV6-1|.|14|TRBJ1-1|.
CASSETGPHTEAFF
TGTGCCAGCAGTGAAACCGGGCCCCACACTGAAGCTTTCTTT
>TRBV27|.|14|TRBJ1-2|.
CASSLSMGVGGYTF
TGTGCCAGCAGTTTATCGATGGGGGTAGGTGGCTACACCTTC
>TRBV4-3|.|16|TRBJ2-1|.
CASSQDLPGHYNEQFF
TGCGCCAGCAGCCAAGATCTGCCGGGACATTACAATGAGCAGTTCTTC
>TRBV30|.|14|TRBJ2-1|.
CAWSGWLSYNEQFF
TGTGCCTGGAGTGGGTGGCTCTCCTACAATGAGCAGTTCTTC
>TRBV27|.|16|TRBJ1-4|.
CASSLSNRGRGEKLFF
TGTGCCAGCAGTTTGAGTAACCGGGGACGGGGGGAAAAACTGTTTTTT
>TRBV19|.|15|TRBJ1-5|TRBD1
CASRTDRVGNQPQHF
TGTGCCAGTCGAACAGACAGGGTTGGCAATCAGCCCCAGCATTTT
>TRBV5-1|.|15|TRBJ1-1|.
CASTYLPGGDTEAFF
TGCGCCAGCACCTATCTCCCTGGGGGCGACACTGAAGCTTTCTTT
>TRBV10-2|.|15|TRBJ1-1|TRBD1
CASSDEGQGWTEAFF
TGCGCCAGCAGTGACGAGGGACAGGGTTGGACTGAAGCTTTCTTT
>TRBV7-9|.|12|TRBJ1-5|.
CASSLVNQPQHF
TGTGCCAGCAGCTTAGTTAACCAGCCCCAGCATTTT
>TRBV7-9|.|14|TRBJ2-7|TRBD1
CASSVGQGRDEQYF
TGTGCCAGCAGCGTGGGACAGGGGAGGGACGAGCAGTACTTC
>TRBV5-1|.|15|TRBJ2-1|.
CASSLPQGLMNEQFF
TGCGCCAGCAGCTTACCACAGGGTCTTATGAATGAGCAGTTCTTC
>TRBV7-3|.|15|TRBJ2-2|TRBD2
CASNMGLTHTGELFF
TGTGCCAGCAACATGGGACTAACTCACACCGGGGAGCTGTTTTTT
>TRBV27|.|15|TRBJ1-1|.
CASSLATQINTEAFF
TGTGCCAGCAGTTTAGCAACCCAGATTAACACTGAAGCTTTCTTT
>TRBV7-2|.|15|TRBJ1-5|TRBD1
CASSSAGTGFQPQHF
TGTGCCAGCAGCTCCGCCGGGACAGGGTTTCAGCCCCAGCATTTT
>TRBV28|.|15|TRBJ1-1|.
CASTGRQGGNTEAFF
TGTGCCAGCACGGGACGGCAAGGGGGGAACACTGAAGCTTTCTTT
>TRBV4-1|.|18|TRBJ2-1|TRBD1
CASSRDIRDRGNYNEQFF
TGCGCCAGCAGCCGAGATATTCGGGACAGGGGGAACTACAATGAGCAGTTCTTC
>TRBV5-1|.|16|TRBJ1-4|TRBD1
CASSLAPGQGNEKLFF
TGCGCCAGCAGCTTGGCACCGGGACAGGGGAATGAAAAACTGTTTTTT
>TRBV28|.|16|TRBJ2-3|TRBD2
CASSPGLAGASDTQYF
TGTGCCAGCAGTCCCGGACTAGCGGGAGCCTCAGATACGCAGTATTTT
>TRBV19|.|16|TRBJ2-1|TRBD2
CASSIVFSGGYNEQFF
TGTGCCAGTAGTATAGTTTTTAGCGGGGGGTACAATGAGCAGTTCTTC
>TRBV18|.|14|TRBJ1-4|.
CASSPGALGEKLFF
TGTGCCAGCTCACCAGGGGCCTTAGGGGAAAAACTGTTTTTT
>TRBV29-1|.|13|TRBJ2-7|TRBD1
CSAGQGATYEQYF
TGCAGCGCGGGACAGGGTGCGACCTACGAGCAGTACTTC
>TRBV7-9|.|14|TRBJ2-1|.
CASSLVPAYNEQFF
TGTGCCAGCAGCTTAGTCCCAGCTTACAATGAGCAGTTCTTC
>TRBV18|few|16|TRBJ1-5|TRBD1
CASSSDRGYSNQPQHF
TGTGCCAGCTCATCGGACAGGGGCTATAGCAATCAGCCCCAGCATTTT
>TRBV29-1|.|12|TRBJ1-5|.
CSVGDGGQPQHF
TGCAGCGTTGGCGACGGGGGGCAGCCCCAGCATTTT
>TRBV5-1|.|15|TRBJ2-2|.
CASSLVIQNTGELFF
TGCGCCAGCAGCTTAGTGATCCAGAACACCGGGGAGCTGTTTTTT
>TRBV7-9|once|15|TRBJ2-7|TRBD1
CASSLAGTGSVEQYF
TGTGCCAGCAGCTTAGCTGGGACAGGGTCGGTCGAGCAGTACTTC
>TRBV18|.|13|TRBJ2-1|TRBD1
CASGQGVYNEQFF
TGTGCCAGCGGACAGGGCGTGTACAATGAGCAGTTCTTC
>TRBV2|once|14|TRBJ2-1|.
CASKGSDGRGEQFF
TGTGCCAGCAAGGGCAGCGACGGCCGGGGTGAGCAGTTCTTC
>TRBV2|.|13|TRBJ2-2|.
CASSEPGYGELFF
TGTGCCAGCAGTGAACCCGGGTACGGGGAGCTGTTTTTT
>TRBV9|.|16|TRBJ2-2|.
CASSVQIQGSLGELFF
TGTGCCAGCAGCGTACAAATACAGGGTTCGCTGGGGGAGCTGTTTTTT
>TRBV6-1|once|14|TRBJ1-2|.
CASSASAEAYGYTF
TGTGCCAGCAGTGCTTCTGCAGAGGCCTATGGCTACACCTTC
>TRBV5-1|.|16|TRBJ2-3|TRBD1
CASSFGFQGATDTQYF
TGCGCCAGCAGCTTCGGATTCCAGGGGGCGACAGATACGCAGTATTTT
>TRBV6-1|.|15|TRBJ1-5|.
CASSEPTVGGQPQHF
TGTGCCAGCAGTGAGCCGACGGTGGGCGGTCAGCCCCAGCATTTT
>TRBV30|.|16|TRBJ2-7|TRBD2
CAWMANPGLAVYEQYF
TGTGCCTGGATGGCTAATCCGGGACTAGCGGTCTACGAGCAGTACTTC
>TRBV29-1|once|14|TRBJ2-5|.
CSVAAGGALETQYF
TGCAGCGTTGCGGCTGGGGGGGCTTTGGAGACCCAGTACTTC
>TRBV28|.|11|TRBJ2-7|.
CASRSLEEQYF
TGTGCCAGCAGGTCCTTGGAAGAGCAGTACTTC
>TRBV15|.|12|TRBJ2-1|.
CATSRRNNEQFF
TGTGCCACCAGCAGGAGGAATAATGAGCAGTTCTTC
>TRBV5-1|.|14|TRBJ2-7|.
CASRTRLGHYEQYF
TGCGCCAGCAGAACTCGATTAGGACACTACGAGCAGTACTTC
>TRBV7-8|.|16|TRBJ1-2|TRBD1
CASSPPAGTGNYGYTF
TGTGCCAGCAGCCCCCCGGCCGGGACAGGGAACTATGGCTACACCTTC
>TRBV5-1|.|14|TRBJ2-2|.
CASSQTTNTGELFF
TGCGCCAGCAGCCAGACTACTAACACCGGGGAGCTGTTTTTT
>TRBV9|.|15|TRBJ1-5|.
CASSVGGGQNQPQHF
TGTGCCAGCAGCGTAGGGGGGGGCCAGAATCAGCCCCAGCATTTT